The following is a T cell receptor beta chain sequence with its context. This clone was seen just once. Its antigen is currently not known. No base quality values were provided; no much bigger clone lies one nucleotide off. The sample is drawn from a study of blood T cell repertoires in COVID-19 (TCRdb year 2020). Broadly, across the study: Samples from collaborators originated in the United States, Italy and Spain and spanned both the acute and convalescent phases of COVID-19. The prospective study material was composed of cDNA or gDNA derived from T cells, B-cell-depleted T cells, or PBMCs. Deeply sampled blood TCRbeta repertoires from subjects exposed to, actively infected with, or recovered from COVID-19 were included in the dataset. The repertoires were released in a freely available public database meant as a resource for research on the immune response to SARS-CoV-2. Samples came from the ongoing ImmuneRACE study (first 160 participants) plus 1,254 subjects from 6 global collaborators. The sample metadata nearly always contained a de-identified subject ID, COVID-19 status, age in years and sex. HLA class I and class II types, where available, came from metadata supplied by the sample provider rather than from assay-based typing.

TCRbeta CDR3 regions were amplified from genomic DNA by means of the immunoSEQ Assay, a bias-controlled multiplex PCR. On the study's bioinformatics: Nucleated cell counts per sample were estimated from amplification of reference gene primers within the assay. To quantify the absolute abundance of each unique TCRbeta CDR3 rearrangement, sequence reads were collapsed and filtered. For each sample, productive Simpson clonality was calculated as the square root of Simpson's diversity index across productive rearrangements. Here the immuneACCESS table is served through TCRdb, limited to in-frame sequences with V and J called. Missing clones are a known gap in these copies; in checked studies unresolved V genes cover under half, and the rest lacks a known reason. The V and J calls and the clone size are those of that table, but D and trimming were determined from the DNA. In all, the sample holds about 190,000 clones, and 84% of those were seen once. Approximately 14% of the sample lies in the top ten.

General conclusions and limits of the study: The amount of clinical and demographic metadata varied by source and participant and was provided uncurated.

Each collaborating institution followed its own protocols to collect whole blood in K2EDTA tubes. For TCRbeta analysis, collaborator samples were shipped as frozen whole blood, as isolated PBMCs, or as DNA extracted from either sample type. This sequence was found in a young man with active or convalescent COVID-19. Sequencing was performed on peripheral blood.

The CDR3 protein sequence reads: CASSQERKTRETQYF. The nucleotide sequence reads TGTGCCAGCAGCCAAGAGCGGAAAACTAGGGAGACCCAGTACTTC. The chain links TRBV14 with TRBJ2-5; the D gene is perhaps TRBD2, on 5 matching bases. From its cysteine to its phenylalanine, the CDR3 spans 15 amino acids. The CDR3 DNA has 45 bases and is translated from base 1. CDR1 SGHDN and CDR2 FVKESK were looked up in the germline V gene. Cut back by 0 bases and 5 bases, the V and J ends lie 13 bases apart.